The TCR beta chain described here comes from a study of blood T cell repertoires in COVID-19 (TCRdb year 2020). Broadly, across the study: Collaborator samples came from the United States, Italy and Spain and covered acute and convalescent phases of COVID-19. Where available, HLA class I and class II types were taken from metadata supplied by the sample provider and were not determined by assay-based typing. Subjects who had been exposed to COVID-19, were actively infected with it, or had recovered from it provided the deeply sampled blood TCRbeta repertoires that made up the dataset. Samples came from the ongoing ImmuneRACE study (first 160 participants) plus 1,254 subjects from 6 global collaborators. A freely available public database, intended as a resource for researchers studying the immune response to SARS-CoV-2, is where the repertoires were released. The prospective study material was composed of cDNA or gDNA derived from T cells, B-cell-depleted T cells, or PBMCs. Nearly every sample came with metadata listing a de-identified subject ID, COVID-19 status, age in years and sex.

Collaborating institutions collected whole blood in K2EDTA tubes following their own protocols. Collaborator samples were shipped for TCRbeta analysis as frozen whole blood, isolated PBMCs, or DNA extracted from either sample type. V is cut by 3 bases and J by 5 bases, and the space between the germline ends is 10 bases. Reading from cysteine to phenylalanine, the CDR3 counts 13 amino acids. Only the CDR3 portion is preserved as DNA: 39 bases, with reading frame beginning at the first base. TCRbeta CDR3 regions were amplified from genomic DNA using the immunoSEQ Assay, a bias-controlled multiplex PCR. The source study handled its data this way. The number of nucleated cells in each sample was estimated by amplification of reference gene primers within the assay. Sequence reads were collapsed and filtered to measure the absolute abundance of every unique TCRbeta CDR3 rearrangement. For each sample, productive Simpson clonality was calculated by taking the square root of Simpson's diversity index across productive rearrangements. Entries here come from immuneACCESS through TCRdb and include only in-frame sequences with V and J called. Some clones fail to appear in such tables; in the studies checked, an unresolved V gene covers under half of the shortfall, and the cause of the remainder is unknown. Clonal size and the V and J genes are those of that table, whereas D and trimming came from the DNA. The sample table shows fewer than 250,000 clones, and roughly 80% are seen once. The ten most abundant clones make up roughly 6.4% of the sample.

A remark on this clone: The antigen it binds to is not known. The input lacks base qualities; no much larger clone sits a single base away.

Results and caveats for the whole study, not just this receptor: The amount of clinical and demographic metadata varied by source and participant and was provided uncurated.

This clonotype originated in a man aged 60 to 75 with acute or convalescent COVID-19. The receptor chain draws on TRBV12-3 or TRBV12-4 and TRBJ1-1; no D gene is confidently identified. The specimen sequenced was peripheral blood. The nucleotides are TGTGCCAGCAGTTTGCCAGGAATGACTGAAGCTTTCTTT. This codes for CASSLPGMTEAFF.